The present entry profiles one T cell receptor (beta chain) with its context. What it binds is unknown. These data are taken from a study of T-cell memory formation after mild COVID-19. Study at large: For the most part, TCR clusters were specific to one donor.

Findings of the study overall: Still unconfirmed is whether the second-wave clones peaking on day 37 recognized SARS-CoV-2.

CDR3 length: 12 amino acids. Deletions cut 3 bases from V and 9 bases from J, with 13 bases between. The V gene's germline CDR1 is DFQATT and CDR2 SNEGSKA (reference sequence). TCRdb redid the calling of the 5' RACE reads with MiXCR, one entry per CDR3 protein. This table has fewer than 150,000 distinct CDR3 sequences, 11% to 15% appearing once. The material sequenced was PBMCs or a T cell subset sorted from them (not recorded which). The chain is built from TRBV20-1 and TRBJ2-3; D possibly matches TRBD1 or TRBD2 (5 bases each). The receptor was derived from an adult woman who had mild COVID-19 (a few samples of this study predate the infection). Cell type and time point are not known. The CDR3 loop reads CSARALGDTQYF. In nucleotides, the CDR3 is TGCAGTGCTAGGGCCTTGGGGGACACGCAGTATTTT.